This T cell receptor beta chain was documented in a study of T cells in Graves' hyperthyroidism and ophthalmopathy (dated 2019 in TCRdb). Looking at the study overall: A discovery cohort of 95 to 100 patients, 43 with Graves' ophthalmopathy and about 58 with stable Graves' hyperthyroidism, was used to find distinguishing TCR V-J signatures. TCR Vbeta CDR3 sequencing of some 140 peripheral blood samples (43 ophthalmopathy, about 75 hyperthyroidism and roughly 17 progressor patients) is reported in the paper. In six Graves' hyperthyroidism patients, the study also compared T-cell repertoires from thyroid tissue with T-cell repertoires from blood. The roughly 100 discovery patients were randomly split 7:3 into training and test sets. Once sampling was done, hyperthyroidism patients were given methimazole at a starting dose of 30 mg daily, whereas ophthalmopathy patients were given high-dose intravenous methylprednisolone. An independent validation cohort of under 20 hyperthyroidism patients and about 16 patients who later progressed to ophthalmopathy tested prospective prediction of ophthalmopathy.

Stable Graves' hyperthyroidism was defined as the absence of progression to ophthalmopathy over 18 months of follow-up. Hyperthyroidism patients were newly diagnosed, with disease duration under 2 months, and aged 18 to 65 years. Any patient with an uncontrolled infection, another autoimmune disease, pregnancy or lactation was excluded. Diagnoses were based on clinical symptoms, serum thyroxine and TRAb, thyroid ultrasound and orbital computed tomography. Trizol reagent was used to extract total RNA, and RNA quality was then checked on an Agilent 2100 Bioanalyzer. General conclusions and limits of the study: A 13 V-J signature model separated ophthalmopathy from stable hyperthyroidism, with about 90% sensitivity and about 81% specificity in cross-validation and 80%/75% in testing. Most expanded thyroid clonotypes (frequency above 0.001) were also detected in blood, a finding suggesting that blood repertoires may reflect thyroid immune responses. In validation, the model predicted progression to ophthalmopathy a median of about 5.9 months before onset, with roughly 71% sensitivity and roughly 73% specificity. No statistical method was used to set the sample size in advance, and investigators knew the group allocation.

Amplification of TCR beta CDR3 regions was carried out from RNA transcripts. A first-round RT-PCR of the TCR CDR3 used the HTBI primer set with the Qiagen OneStep RT-PCR kit. Libraries were constructed in a second round of multiplex PCR, after which size selection and purification were performed. Sequencing of the libraries was done on an Illumina HiSeq2000 using paired-end 100 bp reads. As for the original processing: Raw data were processed with SOAPnuke, discarding reads with adapters, uncalled bases, mean Phred below 15, or no exact constant-primer or identifier match. COPE v1.2.5 was used to merge high-quality paired reads, and clonotypes were defined as unique nucleotide sequences. MiTCR v1.1 was used to align the clonotypes against IMGT TRBV, TRBD and TRBJ reference segments. The analysis included only V-J combinations with a frequency above 0.0001, which together covered 99.2% of the repertoires. A TCS score was defined as the ratio between F50 (clonal expansion) and ExV (chaos), using BLOSUM62-based TCRdist between CDR3 peptides within each V-J. Welch's t-statistics and random forest reduced 450 to 600 V-J features to fewer than 15, which were used in a naive Bayes classifier (R e1071). Thyroid-blood repertoire similarity was quantified with the Morisita-Horn index. Clones were called with MiXCR by TCRdb after fastp trimmed the public reads at Q25, and only in-frame beta chains were retained. CDR3 protein duplicates are merged, each entry listing the most common genes and DNA. The V and J calls and clone size come from TCRdb's table, not from the authors' own analysis. Here the sample has roughly 100,000 distinct CDR3 sequences; roughly 40% occur a single time. About a tenth of the sample is held by the ten biggest clonotypes.

A remark on this clonotype: Its specific antigen is unknown. Per-base qualities were not stored, and no clone one base away is much larger.

Inclusive of the bounding cysteine and phenylalanine, the CDR3 is 13 residues long. The kept DNA is CDR3 alone, 39 bases in frame from the first base. V is shortened by 2 bases, J by 1 base, and the region joining them spans 5 bases. This TCR derives from a woman younger than 45 with Graves' hyperthyroidism. The chain is assembled from TRBV7-1 and TRBJ1-1; no D gene can be assigned with confidence. TRBV7-1 is an open reading frame whose function is uncertain. Source material: peripheral blood or thyroid tissue (not recorded which). The nucleotides read TGTGCCAGCAGCTCACGTCCGAACACTGAAGCTTTCTTT. This is translated as CASSSRPNTEAFF.